These 11 T cell receptor beta chains share one sample of origin, sequenced in a study of T-cell reconstitution after alpha-beta-depleted transplantation in children. Library preparation (for TCRbeta) was performed with unique molecular identifiers. MiXCR was run by TCRdb on the PCR reads, yielding one entry per CDR3 protein. The sample lists roughly 70,000 distinct CDR3 sequences; 4.9% were seen once. Specimen: PBMCs, mostly from graft donor cells, collected 180 days after TCRalphabeta/CD19-depleted stem cell transplant. These receptor sequences come from a boy younger than two who had a stem cell transplant for acute myeloid leukemia, so the T cells may come from the graft donor.

This clonotype came up many times. The chain is built from TRBV12-3 or TRBV12-4 and TRBJ1-6; the D gene is possibly TRBD1 (6 bases). The CDR3 consists of 15 residues. The V end lost 3 bases, the J end lost 6 bases, and 12 bases lay between the germline ends. CDR3 region: CASSFGGAINSPLHF. The CDR3, as DNA: TGTGCCAGCAGTTTTGGGGGGGCGATTAATTCACCCCTCCACTTT.

Ten or more counts support this clonotype. The chain employs TRBV4-1 and TRBJ2-5; D tentatively reads TRBD1 or TRBD2 (7 bases each). This CDR3 is 14 amino acids long. Germline CDR1 and CDR2: MGHRA and YSYEKL. Trimming left V 6 bases short and J 2 bases short, with 13 bases between. This chain's CDR3 is CASRGQRGQETQYF. CDR3 DNA: TGCGCCAGCAGGGGACAGCGGGGACAAGAGACCCAGTACTTC.

This clonotype has ten or more counts. The chain joins TRBV28 to TRBJ1-2, with 7 bases that match TRBD1. This CDR3 comprises 14 residues. The V segment lost 5 bases and the J segment 4 bases; nucleotides outside the gene matches: 7. CDR1 MDHEN and CDR2 SYDVKM come from the germline V gene. The CDR3 loop reads CASSPGGRIYGYTF. The CDR3 nucleotides read TGTGCCAGCAGTCCAGGGGGTCGGATCTATGGCTACACCTTC.

This clonotype showed up many times. The CDR3 coding sequence is TGCAGTGCCTCCCCCGACAGGGCAACCTACGAGCAGTACGTC. Translated: CSASPDRATYEQYV. This chain links TRBV20-1 with TRBJ2-7; 7 bases line up with TRBD1. Germline lookup yields CDR1 DFQATT and CDR2 SNEGSKA (reference sequence). The ends lost 6 bases at V and 2 bases at J; junction bases unmatched: 10. The CDR3 contains 14 residues.

This clonotype was recorded at least ten times. The chain recombines TRBV20-1 with TRBJ1-6, with 9 bases that match TRBD1. Germline V CDR1 and CDR2: DFQATT, SNEGSKA (reference sequence). The CDR3 totals 13 residues. V lost 3 bases and J lost 8; bases outside the gene matches: 2. CDR3 amino acids: CSARRDRDSPLHF. The CDR3 DNA sequence: TGCAGTGCTAGGAGGGACAGGGATTCACCCCTCCACTTT.

This clonotype was recorded at least ten times. The gene calls are TRBV12-3 or TRBV12-4 and TRBJ1-1; D may be TRBD1 (5 bases). V was cut by 6 bases and J by 5 bases, with 10 bases left in between. CDR3 length equals 12 residues. CDR3 in DNA: TGTGCCAGCAGGGGGGAGGAAACTGAAGCTTTCTTT. Its protein is CASRGEETEAFF.

This clonotype was observed at least ten times. The chain employs TRBV29-1 and TRBJ1-2; a weak D match, TRBD1 (6 bases). V was shortened by 7 bases and J by 0 bases, with 15 bases between the two germline ends. The CDR3 loop spans 14 amino acids. Germline CDR1 is SQVTM and CDR2 is ANQGSEA. In nucleotides, the CDR3 is TGCAGCGCCGTGGGACACCTTTCTAACTATGGCTACACCTTC. It codes for CSAVGHLSNYGYTF.

This clonotype was picked up many times. The chain has TRBV6-5 and TRBJ2-2; no firm D call. V lost 0 bases and J 3 bases, leaving 14 bases between the germline ends. Looked up from germline, CDR1 is MNHEY and CDR2 is SVGAGI. This CDR3 is built from 17 residues. CDR3 region: CASSYSGNLEDTGELFF. DNA for the CDR3: TGTGCCAGCAGTTACTCGGGGAACCTCGAGGACACCGGGGAGCTGTTTTTT.

This clonotype was picked up many times. The chain is built from TRBV5-5 and TRBJ2-7; D gene uncertain. This CDR3 region has 12 residues. The V gene's germline CDR1 is SGHKS and CDR2 YYEKEE (reference sequence). V was cut by 0 bases and J by 4 bases, with 5 bases left in between. Here the CDR3 DNA reads TGTGCCAGCAGCTTGGGGAAATACGAGCAGTACGTC. Translation gives CASSLGKYEQYV.

At least ten counts were recorded for this clonotype. This chain links TRBV15 with TRBJ2-5, with D perhaps being TRBD1 or TRBD2 (5 bases each). Germline-derived CDR1 and CDR2 are LNHNV and YYDKDF (reference sequence). The CDR3 loop spans 13 amino acids. Trimming stripped 3 bases from V and 0 bases from J, with 5 bases between. The chain's CDR3 is CATSRGDQETQYF. CDR3 DNA sequence: TGTGCCACCAGCAGGGGGGACCAAGAGACCCAGTACTTC.

This clonotype was counted many times. This chain links TRBV7-6 with TRBJ2-2; D is perhaps TRBD2 (6 bases). This CDR3 has 17 amino acids. Germline V gene data show CDR1 as SGHVS and CDR2 as FNYEAQ. Trimming cost V 1 base and J 2 bases, with 14 bases left between them. CDR3 region: CASSLVGTVPNTGELFF. The DNA for the CDR3 is TGTGCCAGCAGCTTAGTAGGGACTGTGCCCAACACCGGGGAGCTGTTTTTT.